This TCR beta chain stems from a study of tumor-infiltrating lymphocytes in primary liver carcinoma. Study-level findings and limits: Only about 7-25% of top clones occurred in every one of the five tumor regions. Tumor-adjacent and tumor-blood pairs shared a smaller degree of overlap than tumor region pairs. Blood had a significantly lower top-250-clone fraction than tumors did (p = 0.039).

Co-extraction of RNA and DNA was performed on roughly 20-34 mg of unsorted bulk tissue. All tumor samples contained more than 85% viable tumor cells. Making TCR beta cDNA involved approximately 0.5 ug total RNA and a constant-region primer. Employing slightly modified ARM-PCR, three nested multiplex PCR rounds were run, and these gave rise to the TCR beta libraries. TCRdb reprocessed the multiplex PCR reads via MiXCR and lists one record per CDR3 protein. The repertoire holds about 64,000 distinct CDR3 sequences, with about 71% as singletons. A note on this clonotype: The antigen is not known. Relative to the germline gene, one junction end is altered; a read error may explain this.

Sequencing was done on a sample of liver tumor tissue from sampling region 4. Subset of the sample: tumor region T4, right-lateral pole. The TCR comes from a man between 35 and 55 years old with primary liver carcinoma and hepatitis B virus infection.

This CDR3 reads CTSSIGTYNEQFF. The CDR3, as DNA: TGTACCAGCAGTATTGGAACATACAATGAGCAGTTCTTC. This chain joins TRBV6-1 and TRBJ2-1; D unclear. Per the germline V gene, CDR1 is MNHNS and CDR2 is SASEGT. CDR3 length: 13 residues.